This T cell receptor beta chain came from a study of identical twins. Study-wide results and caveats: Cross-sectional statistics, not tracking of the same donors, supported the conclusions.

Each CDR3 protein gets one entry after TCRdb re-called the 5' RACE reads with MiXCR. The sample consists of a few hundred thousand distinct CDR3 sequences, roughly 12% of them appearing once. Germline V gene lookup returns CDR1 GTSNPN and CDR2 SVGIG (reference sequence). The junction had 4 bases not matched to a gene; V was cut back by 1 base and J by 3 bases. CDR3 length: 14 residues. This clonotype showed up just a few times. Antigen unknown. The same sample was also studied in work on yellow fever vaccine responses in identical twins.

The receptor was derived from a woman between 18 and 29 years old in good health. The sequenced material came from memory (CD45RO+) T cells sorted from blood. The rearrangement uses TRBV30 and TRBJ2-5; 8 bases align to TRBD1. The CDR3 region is CAWSGGQVKETQYF. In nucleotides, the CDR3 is TGTGCCTGGAGTGGGGGACAGGTCAAAGAGACCCAGTACTTC.